Listed below are T cell receptor beta chains from one sample, sequenced in a study of blood T cell repertoires in COVID-19. Method: immunoSEQ multiplex PCR; TCRdb's copy keeps in-frame clones and lacks some. The repertoire holds approximately 230,000 clones, with approximately 89% as singletons. The source material was peripheral blood. These receptors originate from a woman aged 25 to 39 with COVID-19, enrolled during active disease. Each CDR3 is given without its conserved first and last residue. The listing skips clone size in some rows; elsewhere it reads once, few, many or a size class.

v_call clone_size cdr3_aa
TRBV29-1 few SGWGQNYGYT
TRBV7-9 . ASSLDREIYNEQF
TRBV9 . ASSATSDTDTQY
TRBV11-2 . ASSFGTRVSTNEQF
TRBV5-1 once ASSSGGVTEAF
TRBV18 . ASSPPGRRGWVQY
TRBV9 . ASSVLGTSGYNEQF
TRBV9 . ASSVRSTDTQY
TRBV7-2 . ASSLEPTGPTEAF
TRBV9 . ASSVGGEASPLH
TRBV29-1 . SVEPQAQVYGYT
TRBV7-9 few ASSSPNTAGGPGEDTQY
TRBV30 few ASDHSGTGGSPLH
TRBV9 . ASSGGGYNEQF
TRBV6-2/TRBV6-3 . ASIPHQGLLMNTEAF
TRBV11-2 . ASSLAPGQGTGELF
TRBV5-1 once ARGGRGTNEKLF
TRBV29-1 . SLRGFSGANVLT
TRBV29-1 once SVPDRAGEGYT
TRBV9 . ASSLLAGDGNEQF
TRBV19 . ASSIDPESSEAF
TRBV3-1/TRBV3-2 . ASSQDIGTGDGYT